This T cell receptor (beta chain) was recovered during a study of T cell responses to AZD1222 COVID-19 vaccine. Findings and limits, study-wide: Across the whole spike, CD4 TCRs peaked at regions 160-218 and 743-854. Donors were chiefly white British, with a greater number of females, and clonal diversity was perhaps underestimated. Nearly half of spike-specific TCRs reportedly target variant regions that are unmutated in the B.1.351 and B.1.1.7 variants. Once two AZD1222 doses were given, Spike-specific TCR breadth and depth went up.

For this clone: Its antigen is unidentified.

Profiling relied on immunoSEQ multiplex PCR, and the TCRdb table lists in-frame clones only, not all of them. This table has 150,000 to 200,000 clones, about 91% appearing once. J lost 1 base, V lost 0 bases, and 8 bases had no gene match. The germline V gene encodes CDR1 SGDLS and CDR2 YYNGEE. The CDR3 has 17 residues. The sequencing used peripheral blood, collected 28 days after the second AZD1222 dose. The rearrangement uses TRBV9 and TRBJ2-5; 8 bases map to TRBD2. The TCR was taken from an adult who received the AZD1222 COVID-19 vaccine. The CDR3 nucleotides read TGTGCCAGCAGCGTAGGGGGTAGCGGGGCTACCCAAGAGACCCAGTACTTC. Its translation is CASSVGGSGATQETQYF. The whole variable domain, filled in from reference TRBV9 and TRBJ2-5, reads DSGVTQTPKHLITATGQRVTLRCSPRSGDLSVYWYQQSLDQGLQFLIQYYNGEERAKGNILERFSAQQFPDLHSELNLSSLELGDSALYFCASSVGGSGATQETQYFGPGTRLLVL.